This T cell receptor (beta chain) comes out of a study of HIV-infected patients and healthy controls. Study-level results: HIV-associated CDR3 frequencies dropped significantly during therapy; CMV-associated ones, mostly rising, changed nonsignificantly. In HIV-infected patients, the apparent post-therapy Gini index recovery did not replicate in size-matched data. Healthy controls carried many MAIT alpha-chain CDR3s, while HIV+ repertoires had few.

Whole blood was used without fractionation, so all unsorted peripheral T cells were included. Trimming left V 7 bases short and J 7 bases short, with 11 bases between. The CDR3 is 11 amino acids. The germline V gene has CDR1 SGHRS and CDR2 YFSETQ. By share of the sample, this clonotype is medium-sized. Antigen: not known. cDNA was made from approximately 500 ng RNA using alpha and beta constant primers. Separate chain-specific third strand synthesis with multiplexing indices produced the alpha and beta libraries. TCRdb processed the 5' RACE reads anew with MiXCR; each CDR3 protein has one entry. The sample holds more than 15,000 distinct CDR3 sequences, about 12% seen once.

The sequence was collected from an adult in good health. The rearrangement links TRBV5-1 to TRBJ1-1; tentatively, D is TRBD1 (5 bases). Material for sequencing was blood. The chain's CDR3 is CASGIGGEAFF. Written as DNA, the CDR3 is TGCGCCAGCGGGATCGGGGGTGAAGCTTTCTTT.